Listed below are T cell receptor beta chains from one sample, sequenced in a study of regulatory and conventional T cells in RAG deficiency. Measured with immunoSEQ multiplex PCR; TCRdb has only the in-frame clones, and not every one. Among about 30,000 clones, 90% to 95% were seen once, and the ten largest hold 0.15% to 0.2%. The same data also contributed to another study, on regulatory T cells.

Sequenced input: CD25- CD4+ T cells sorted from blood. These receptor sequences come from a human donor in good health. Both conserved end residues are part of each CDR3. D genes are given only for firm matches. A clone size is listed for some rows: how often the clone was seen (once, few, many), or a class if it is expanded.

CDR3aa: CASSPARSGSAGELFF
CDR3nt: TGTGCCAGCAGCCCCGCCCGGTCAGGGTCGGCCGGGGAGCTGTTTTTT
len: 16
v_gene: TRBV7-3
j_gene: TRBJ2-2
d_gene: .
abundance: .

CDR3aa: CASSYSQGTDTQYF
CDR3nt: TGTGCCAGCAGTTATTCGCAGGGGACAGATACGCAGTATTTT
len: 14
v_gene: TRBV6-5
j_gene: TRBJ2-3
d_gene: .
abundance: once

CDR3aa: CASSPLGTGDTEAFF
CDR3nt: TGTGCCAGCTCACCACTTGGGACAGGGGACACTGAAGCTTTCTTT
len: 15
v_gene: TRBV18
j_gene: TRBJ1-1
d_gene: TRBD1
abundance: .

CDR3aa: CASSASGLRPRPYNEQFF
CDR3nt: TGTGCCAGCAGTGCAAGCGGGTTGAGACCGCGCCCCTACAATGAGCAGTTCTTC
len: 18
v_gene: TRBV9
j_gene: TRBJ2-1
d_gene: .
abundance: .

CDR3aa: CASSSGVWVVNEQFF
CDR3nt: TGTGCCAGCAGCTCGGGGGTTTGGGTAGTGAATGAGCAGTTCTTC
len: 15
v_gene: TRBV11-2
j_gene: TRBJ2-1
d_gene: .
abundance: .

CDR3aa: CASSIDSGNTIYF
CDR3nt: TGTGCCAGTAGTATTGACAGTGGAAACACCATATATTTT
len: 13
v_gene: TRBV19
j_gene: TRBJ1-3
d_gene: .
abundance: .

CDR3aa: CASSLGRVGQPQHF
CDR3nt: TGCGCCAGCAGCTTGGGGCGGGTTGGGCAGCCCCAGCATTTT
len: 14
v_gene: TRBV5-1
j_gene: TRBJ1-5
d_gene: .
abundance: .

CDR3aa: CASSEPEGIENTIYF
CDR3nt: TGTGCCAGCAGCGAGCCGGAGGGTATTGAAAACACCATATATTTT
len: 15
v_gene: TRBV9
j_gene: TRBJ1-3
d_gene: .
abundance: .

CDR3aa: CASSFTGTGELFF
CDR3nt: TGTGCCAGCAGTTTTACGGGGACCGGGGAGCTGTTTTTT
len: 13
v_gene: TRBV27
j_gene: TRBJ2-2
d_gene: .
abundance: .

CDR3aa: CSVASGGEQYF
CDR3nt: TGCAGTGTTGCTAGCGGGGGTGAGCAGTACTTC
len: 11
v_gene: TRBV20-1
j_gene: TRBJ2-7
d_gene: TRBD2
abundance: .

CDR3aa: CASRTDRVKETQYF
CDR3nt: TGTGCCAGCAGGACGGACAGGGTAAAAGAGACCCAGTACTTC
len: 14
v_gene: TRBV2
j_gene: TRBJ2-5
d_gene: TRBD1
abundance: .

CDR3aa: CASSYDSLNTEAFF
CDR3nt: TGTGCCAGCAGCTACGACAGTTTGAACACTGAAGCTTTCTTT
len: 14
v_gene: TRBV5-4
j_gene: TRBJ1-1
d_gene: .
abundance: .

CDR3aa: CASSLDRVAGYTF
CDR3nt: TGTGCCAGCAGTTTAGACAGGGTTGCGGGCTACACCTTC
len: 13
v_gene: TRBV28
j_gene: TRBJ1-2
d_gene: TRBD1
abundance: .

CDR3aa: CASSEPQIRLFF
CDR3nt: TGTGCCAGCAGTGAACCACAGATTCGGCTGTTTTTT
len: 12
v_gene: TRBV6-1
j_gene: TRBJ1-4
d_gene: .
abundance: .

CDR3aa: CASSFQGEDGYTF
CDR3nt: TGCGCCAGCAGCTTTCAGGGGGAGGATGGCTACACCTTC
len: 13
v_gene: TRBV5-1
j_gene: TRBJ1-2
d_gene: TRBD1
abundance: .

CDR3aa: CASSYRSYEQYF
CDR3nt: TGTGCCAGCAGTTACAGAAGCTACGAGCAGTACTTC
len: 12
v_gene: TRBV2
j_gene: TRBJ2-7
d_gene: .
abundance: .

CDR3aa: CASTTLSRGTNEQFF
CDR3nt: TGTGCCAGCACTACCCTCTCTCGGGGTACGAATGAGCAGTTCTTC
len: 15
v_gene: TRBV28
j_gene: TRBJ2-1
d_gene: .
abundance: .

CDR3aa: CASSGGRGWDDTQYF
CDR3nt: TGTGCCAGCAGCGGTGGGCGGGGGTGGGATGATACGCAGTATTTT
len: 15
v_gene: TRBV9
j_gene: TRBJ2-3
d_gene: TRBD2
abundance: .

CDR3aa: CASRTDRGPNEKLFF
CDR3nt: TGTGCCAGCAGAACTGACAGGGGACCTAATGAAAAACTGTTTTTT
len: 15
v_gene: TRBV6-5
j_gene: TRBJ1-4
d_gene: TRBD1
abundance: .

CDR3aa: CACSLGTGGSNSPLHF
CDR3nt: TGCGCCTGCAGCTTGGGGACGGGGGGTAGCAATTCACCCCTCCACTTT
len: 16
v_gene: TRBV5-1
j_gene: TRBJ1-6
d_gene: .
abundance: .

CDR3aa: CASSIGGQGGYGYTF
CDR3nt: TGTGCCAGTAGTATAGGAGGACAGGGAGGCTATGGCTACACCTTC
len: 15
v_gene: TRBV19
j_gene: TRBJ1-2
d_gene: TRBD1
abundance: .

CDR3aa: CASSSDYGYTF
CDR3nt: TGTGCCAGCTCATCAGACTATGGCTACACCTTC
len: 11
v_gene: TRBV18
j_gene: TRBJ1-2
d_gene: .
abundance: .

CDR3aa: CASSFALGASVWYF
CDR3nt: .
len: 14
v_gene: TRBV27
j_gene: TRBJ2-3
d_gene: .
abundance: .

CDR3aa: CASSSFHNSPLHF
CDR3nt: TGTGCCAGCAGCTCGTTTCATAATTCACCCCTCCACTTT
len: 13
v_gene: TRBV7-6
j_gene: TRBJ1-6
d_gene: .
abundance: .